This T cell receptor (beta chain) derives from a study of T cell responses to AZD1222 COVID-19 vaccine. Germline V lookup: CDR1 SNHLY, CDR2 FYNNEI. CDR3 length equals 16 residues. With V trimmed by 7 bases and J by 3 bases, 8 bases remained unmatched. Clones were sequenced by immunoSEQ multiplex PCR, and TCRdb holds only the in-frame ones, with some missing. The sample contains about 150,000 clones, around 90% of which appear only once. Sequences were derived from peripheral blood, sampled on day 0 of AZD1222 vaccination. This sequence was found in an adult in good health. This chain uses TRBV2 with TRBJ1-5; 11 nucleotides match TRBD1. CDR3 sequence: CASMDGTGGPNQPQHF. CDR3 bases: TGTGCCAGCATGGACGGGACAGGGGGACCCAATCAGCCCCAGCATTTT. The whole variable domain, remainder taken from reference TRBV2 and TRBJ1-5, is EPEVTQTPSHQVTQMGQEVILRCVPISNHLYFYWYRQILGQKVEFLVSFYNNEISEKSEIFDDQFSVERPDGSNFTLKIRSTKLEDSAMYFCASMDGTGGPNQPQHFGDGTRLSIL.